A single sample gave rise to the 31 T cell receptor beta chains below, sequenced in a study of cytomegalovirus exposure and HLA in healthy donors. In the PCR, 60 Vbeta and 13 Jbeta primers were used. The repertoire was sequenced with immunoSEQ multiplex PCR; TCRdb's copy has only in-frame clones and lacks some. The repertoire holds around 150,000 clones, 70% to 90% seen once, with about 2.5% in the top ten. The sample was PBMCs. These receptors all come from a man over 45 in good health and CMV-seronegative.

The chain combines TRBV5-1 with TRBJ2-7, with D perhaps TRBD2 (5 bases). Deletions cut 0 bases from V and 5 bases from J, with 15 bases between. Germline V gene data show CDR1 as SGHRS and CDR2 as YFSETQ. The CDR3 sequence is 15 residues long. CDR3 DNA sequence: TGCGCCAGCAGCTTGGAAGGGTGGGGAGTGAACGAGCAGTACTTC. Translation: CASSLEGWGVNEQYF.

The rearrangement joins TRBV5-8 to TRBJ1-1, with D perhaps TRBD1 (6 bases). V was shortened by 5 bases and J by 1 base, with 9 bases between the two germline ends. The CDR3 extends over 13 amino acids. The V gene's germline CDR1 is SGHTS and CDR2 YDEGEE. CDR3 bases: TGTGCCAGCAGAAGGGACACGAACACTGAAGCTTTCTTT. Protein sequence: CASRRDTNTEAFF.

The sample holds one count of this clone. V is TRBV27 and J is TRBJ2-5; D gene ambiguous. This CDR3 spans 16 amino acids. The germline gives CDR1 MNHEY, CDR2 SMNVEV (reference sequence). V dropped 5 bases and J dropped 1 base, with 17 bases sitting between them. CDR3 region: CASSRRIRHPQETQYF. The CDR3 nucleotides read TGTGCCAGCAGTAGACGGATTAGACACCCCCAAGAGACCCAGTACTTC.

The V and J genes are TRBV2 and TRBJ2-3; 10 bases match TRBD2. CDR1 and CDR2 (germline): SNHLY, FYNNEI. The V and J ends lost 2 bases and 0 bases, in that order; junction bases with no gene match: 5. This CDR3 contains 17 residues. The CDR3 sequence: CASSEWTSGSSTDTQYF. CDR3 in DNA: TGTGCCAGCAGTGAATGGACTAGCGGATCTAGCACAGATACGCAGTATTTT.

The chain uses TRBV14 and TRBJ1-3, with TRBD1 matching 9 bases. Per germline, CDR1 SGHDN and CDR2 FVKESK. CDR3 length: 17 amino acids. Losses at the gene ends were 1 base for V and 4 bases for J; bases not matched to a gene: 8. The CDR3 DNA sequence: TGTGCCAGCAGCCAAGTAGCCTGGACAGGGGCCGGAAACACCATATATTTT. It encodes CASSQVAWTGAGNTIYF. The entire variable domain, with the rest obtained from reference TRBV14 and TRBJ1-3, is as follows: EAGVTQFPSHSVIEKGQTVTLRCDPISGHDNLYWYRRVMGKEIKFLLHFVKESKQDESGMPNNRFLAERTGGTYSTLKVQPAELEDSGVYFCASSQVAWTGAGNTIYFGEGSWLTVV.

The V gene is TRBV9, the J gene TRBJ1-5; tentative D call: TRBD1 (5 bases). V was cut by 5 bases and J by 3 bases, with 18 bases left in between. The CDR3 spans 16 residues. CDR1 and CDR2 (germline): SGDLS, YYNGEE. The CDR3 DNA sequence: TGTGCCAGCAGGGATGGAAGACAGCTATACAATCAGCCCCAGCATTTT. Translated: CASRDGRQLYNQPQHF.

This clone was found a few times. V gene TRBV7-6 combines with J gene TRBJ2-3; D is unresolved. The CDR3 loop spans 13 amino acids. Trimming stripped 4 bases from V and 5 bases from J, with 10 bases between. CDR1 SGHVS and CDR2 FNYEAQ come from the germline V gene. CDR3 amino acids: CASSSEYRDTQYF. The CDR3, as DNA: TGTGCCAGCAGCTCCGAGTACCGAGATACGCAGTATTTT.

This chain's CDR3 is CASSLAQAGNTEAFF. The CDR3 region has the DNA TGTGCCAGCAGCTTAGCGCAGGCAGGGAACACTGAAGCTTTCTTT. This chain uses TRBV7-2 with TRBJ1-1, with D hard to call. CDR3 length: 15 residues. V lost 0 bases to trimming and J lost 1 base, with 9 bases between them. Germline CDR1 SGHTA, CDR2 FQGNSA.

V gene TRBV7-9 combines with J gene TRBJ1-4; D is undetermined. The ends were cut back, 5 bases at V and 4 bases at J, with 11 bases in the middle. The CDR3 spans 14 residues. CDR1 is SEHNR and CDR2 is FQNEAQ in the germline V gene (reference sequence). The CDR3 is CASSPDGFNEKLFF. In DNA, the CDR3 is TGTGCCAGCAGCCCTGACGGGTTTAATGAAAAACTGTTTTTT.

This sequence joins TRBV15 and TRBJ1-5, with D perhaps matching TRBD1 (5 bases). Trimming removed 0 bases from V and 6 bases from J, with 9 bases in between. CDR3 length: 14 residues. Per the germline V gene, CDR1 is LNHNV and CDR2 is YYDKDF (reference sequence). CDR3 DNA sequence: TGTGCCACCAGCAGAGAACCAAGGGGTCAGCCCCAGCATTTT. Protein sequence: CATSREPRGQPQHF.

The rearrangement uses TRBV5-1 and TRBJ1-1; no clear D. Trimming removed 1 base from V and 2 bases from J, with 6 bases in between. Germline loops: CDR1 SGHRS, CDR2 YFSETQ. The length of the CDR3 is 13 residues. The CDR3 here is CASSLWTNTEAFF. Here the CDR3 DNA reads TGCGCCAGCAGCTTGTGGACTAACACTGAAGCTTTCTTT.

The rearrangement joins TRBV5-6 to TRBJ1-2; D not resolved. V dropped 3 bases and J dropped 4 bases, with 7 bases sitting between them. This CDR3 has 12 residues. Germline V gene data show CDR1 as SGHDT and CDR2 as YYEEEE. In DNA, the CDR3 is TGTGCCAGCAGCTCCGGGAGCTATGGCTACACCTTC. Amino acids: CASSSGSYGYTF.

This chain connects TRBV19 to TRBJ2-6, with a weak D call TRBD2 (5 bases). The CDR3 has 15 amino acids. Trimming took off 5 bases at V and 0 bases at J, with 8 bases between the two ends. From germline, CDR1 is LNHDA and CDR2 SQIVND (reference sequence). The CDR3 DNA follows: TGTGCCAGTAGTCTAGCCCACTCTGGGGCCAACGTCCTGACTTTC. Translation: CASSLAHSGANVLTF. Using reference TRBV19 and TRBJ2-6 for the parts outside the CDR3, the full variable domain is DGGITQSPKYLFRKEGQNVTLSCEQNLNHDAMYWYRQDPGQGLRLIYYSQIVNDFQKGDIAEGYSVSREKKESFPLTVTSAQKNPTAFYLCASSLAHSGANVLTFGAGSRLTVL.

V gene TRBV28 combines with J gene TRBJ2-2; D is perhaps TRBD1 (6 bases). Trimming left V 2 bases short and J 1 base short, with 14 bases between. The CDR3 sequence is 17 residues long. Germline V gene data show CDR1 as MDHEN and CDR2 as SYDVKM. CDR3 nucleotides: TGTGCCAGCAGTTTACGTTTACAGGGTCGGAACACCGGGGAGCTGTTTTTT. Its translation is CASSLRLQGRNTGELFF.

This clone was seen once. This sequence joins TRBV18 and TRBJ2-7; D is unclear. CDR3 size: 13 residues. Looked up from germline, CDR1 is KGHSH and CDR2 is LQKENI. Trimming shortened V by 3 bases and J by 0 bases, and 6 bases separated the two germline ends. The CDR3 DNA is TGTGCCAGCTCACCTCCTAGCTCCTACGAGCAGTACTTC. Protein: CASSPPSSYEQYF.

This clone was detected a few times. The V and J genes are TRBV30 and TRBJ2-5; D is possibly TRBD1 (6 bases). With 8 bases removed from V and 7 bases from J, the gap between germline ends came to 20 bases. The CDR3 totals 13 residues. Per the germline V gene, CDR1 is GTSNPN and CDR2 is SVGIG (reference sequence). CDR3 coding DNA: TGTGCCGGTTCGCAGGGGAACTGGCGGACCCAGTACTTC. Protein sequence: CAGSQGNWRTQYF. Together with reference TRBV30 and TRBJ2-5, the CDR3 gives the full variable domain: SQTIHQWPATLVQPVGSPLSLECTVEGTSNPNLYWYRQAAGRGLQLLFYSVGIGQISSEVPQNLSASRPQDRQFILSSKKLLLSDSGFYLCAGSQGNWRTQYFGPGTRLLVL.

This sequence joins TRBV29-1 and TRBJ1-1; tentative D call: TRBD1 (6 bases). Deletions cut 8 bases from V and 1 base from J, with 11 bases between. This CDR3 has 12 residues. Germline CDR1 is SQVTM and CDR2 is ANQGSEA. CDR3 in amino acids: CSCGQTNTEAFF. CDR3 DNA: TGCAGCTGTGGACAGACGAACACTGAAGCTTTCTTT.

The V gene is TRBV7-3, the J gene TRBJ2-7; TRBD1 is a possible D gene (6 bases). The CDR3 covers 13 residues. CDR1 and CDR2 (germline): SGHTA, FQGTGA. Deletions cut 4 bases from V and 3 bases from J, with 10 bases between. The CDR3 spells CASSSGTHYEQYF. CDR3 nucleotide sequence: TGTGCCAGCAGCTCCGGGACACACTACGAGCAGTACTTC.

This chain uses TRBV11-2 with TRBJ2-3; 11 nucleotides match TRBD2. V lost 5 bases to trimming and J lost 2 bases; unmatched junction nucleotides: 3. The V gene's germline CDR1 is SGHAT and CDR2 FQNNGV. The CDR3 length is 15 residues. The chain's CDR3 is CASSETSGDTDTQYF. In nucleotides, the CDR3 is TGTGCCAGCAGCGAGACTAGCGGGGACACAGATACGCAGTATTTT. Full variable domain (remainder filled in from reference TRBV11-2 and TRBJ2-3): EAGVAQSPRYKIIEKRQSVAFWCNPISGHATLYWYQQILGQGPKLLIQFQNNGVVDDSQLPKDRFSAERLKGVDSTLKIQPAKLEDSAVYLCASSETSGDTDTQYFGPGTRLTVL.

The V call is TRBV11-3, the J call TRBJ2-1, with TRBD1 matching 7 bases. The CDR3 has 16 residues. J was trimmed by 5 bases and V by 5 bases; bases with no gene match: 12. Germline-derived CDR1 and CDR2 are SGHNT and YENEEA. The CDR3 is CASSLSLTGSNNEQFF. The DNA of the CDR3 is TGTGCCAGCAGCCTTTCCCTGACAGGGTCCAACAATGAGCAGTTCTTC.

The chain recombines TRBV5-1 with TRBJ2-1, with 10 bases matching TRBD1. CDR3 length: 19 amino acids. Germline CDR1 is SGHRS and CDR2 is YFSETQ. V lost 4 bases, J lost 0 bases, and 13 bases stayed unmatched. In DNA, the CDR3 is TGCGCCAGCAGCCGCCGGGACAGGGGTCCCACGAGCTCCTACAATGAGCAGTTCTTC. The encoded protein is CASSRRDRGPTSSYNEQFF.

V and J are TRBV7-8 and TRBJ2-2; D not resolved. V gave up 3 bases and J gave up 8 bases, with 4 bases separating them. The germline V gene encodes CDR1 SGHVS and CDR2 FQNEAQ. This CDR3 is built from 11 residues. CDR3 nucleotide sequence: TGTGCCAGCAGCTTTAATGGGGAGCTGTTTTTT. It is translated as CASSFNGELFF. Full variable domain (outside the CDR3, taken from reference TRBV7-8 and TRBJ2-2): GAGVSQSPRYKVAKRGQDVALRCDPISGHVSLFWYQQALGQGPEFLTYFQNEAQLDKSGLPSDRFFAERPEGSVSTLKIQRTQQEDSAVYLCASSFNGELFFGEGSRLTVL.

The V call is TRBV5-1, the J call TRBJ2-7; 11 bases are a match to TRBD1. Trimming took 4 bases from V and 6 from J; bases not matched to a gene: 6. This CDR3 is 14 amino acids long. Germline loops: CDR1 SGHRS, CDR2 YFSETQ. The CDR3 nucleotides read TGCGCCAGCAGCCCCGGGACAGGGGGGCCCGAGCAGTACTTC. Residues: CASSPGTGGPEQYF.

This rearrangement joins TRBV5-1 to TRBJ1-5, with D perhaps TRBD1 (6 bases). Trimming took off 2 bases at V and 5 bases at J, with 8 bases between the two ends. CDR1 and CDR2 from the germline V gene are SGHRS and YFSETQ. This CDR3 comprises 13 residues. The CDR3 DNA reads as TGCGCCAGCAGCTTCAGGGGCGATCAGCCCCAGCATTTT. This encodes CASSFRGDQPQHF. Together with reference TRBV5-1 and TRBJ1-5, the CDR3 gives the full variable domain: KAGVTQTPRYLIKTRGQQVTLSCSPISGHRSVSWYQQTPGQGLQFLFEYFSETQRNKGNFPGRFSGRQFSNSRSEMNVSTLELGDSALYLCASSFRGDQPQHFGDGTRLSIL.

CDR3 DNA: TGCGCCAGCAGCGAAGGAGGACTAGCGGGAGGAGAGACCCAGTACTTC. It yields the protein CASSEGGLAGGETQYF. This chain joins TRBV5-1 and TRBJ2-5; 14 nucleotides line up with TRBD2. In germline, CDR1 is SGHRS, CDR2 YFSETQ. The CDR3 runs 16 residues. The J segment lost 4 bases and the V segment lost 4 bases, leaving 6 bases of the junction unmatched.

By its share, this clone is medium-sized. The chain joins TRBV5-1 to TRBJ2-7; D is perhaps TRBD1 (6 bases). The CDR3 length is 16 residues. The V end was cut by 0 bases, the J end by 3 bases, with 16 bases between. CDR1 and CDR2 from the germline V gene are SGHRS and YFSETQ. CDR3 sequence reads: CASSLGGLASNYEQYF. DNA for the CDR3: TGCGCCAGCAGCTTGGGGGGGCTCGCCTCAAACTACGAGCAGTACTTC.

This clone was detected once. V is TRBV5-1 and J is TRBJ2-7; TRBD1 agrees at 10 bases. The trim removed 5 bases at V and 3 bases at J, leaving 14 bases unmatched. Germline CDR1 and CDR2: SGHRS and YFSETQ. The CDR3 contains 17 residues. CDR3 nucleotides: TGCGCCAGCAGTCGGAGTACCGGGACAGGGGACCTCTACGAGCAGTACTTC. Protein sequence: CASSRSTGTGDLYEQYF.

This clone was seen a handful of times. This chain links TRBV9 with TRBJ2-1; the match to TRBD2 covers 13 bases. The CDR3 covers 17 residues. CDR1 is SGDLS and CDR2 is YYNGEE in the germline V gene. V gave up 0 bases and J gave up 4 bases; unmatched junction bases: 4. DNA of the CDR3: TGTGCCAGCAGCGTAGGCCTGACTAGCGGGGGGTACAATGAGCAGTTCTTC. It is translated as CASSVGLTSGGYNEQFF. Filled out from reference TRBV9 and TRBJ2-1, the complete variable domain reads DSGVTQTPKHLITATGQRVTLRCSPRSGDLSVYWYQQSLDQGLQFLIQYYNGEERAKGNILERFSAQQFPDLHSELNLSSLELGDSALYFCASSVGLTSGGYNEQFFGPGTRLTVL.

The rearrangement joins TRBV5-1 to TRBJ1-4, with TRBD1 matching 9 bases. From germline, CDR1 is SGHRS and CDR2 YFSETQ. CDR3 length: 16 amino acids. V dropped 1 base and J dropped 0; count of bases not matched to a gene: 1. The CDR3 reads CASSLTGGPTNEKLFF. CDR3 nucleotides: TGCGCCAGCAGCTTGACAGGGGGCCCAACTAATGAAAAACTGTTTTTT.

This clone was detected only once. CDR3 loop: CASSPKGTSGRFEQYF. The CDR3 DNA follows: TGTGCCAGCAGCCCGAAAGGGACTAGCGGGAGGTTCGAGCAGTACTTC. The chain has TRBV7-6 and TRBJ2-7, with 15 bases that match TRBD2. This CDR3 spans 16 amino acids. The V gene's germline CDR1 is SGHVS and CDR2 FNYEAQ. Unmatched junction bases numbered 8, after V lost 5 bases and J lost 6 bases.

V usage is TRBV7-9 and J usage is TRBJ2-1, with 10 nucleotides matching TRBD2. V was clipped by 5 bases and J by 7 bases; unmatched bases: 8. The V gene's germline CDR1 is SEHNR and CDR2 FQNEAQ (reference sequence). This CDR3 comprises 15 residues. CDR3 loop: CASSQKAGGRNEQFF. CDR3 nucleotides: TGTGCCAGCAGCCAGAAAGCGGGGGGGCGAAATGAGCAGTTCTTC.